The present entry profiles one T cell receptor (beta chain) with its context. What antigen it recognizes has not been identified. Base qualities were left out, and no much larger clone turns up one base away. This sample is drawn from a study of cytomegalovirus exposure and HLA in healthy donors (dated by TCRdb to about 2017). The study in broad terms: In an earlier analysis of 550 to 750 of the donors, under 300 Gb of sequence data and 100 million or so unique TCR beta sequences from 150 million to 200 million T cells were reported. An early release covering more than 500 HLA-typed donors comprised approximately 300 gigabases of sequencing data and around 86 million unique TCR sequences. The genetic ancestry cluster associated with self-reported Caucasian donors included 81% of the 398 genotyped donors. The study aimed to test whether cataloging public T cell receptors could reveal signatures of past pathogen exposure. The study profiled the T cell repertoires of hundreds of subjects by immunosequencing and related them to cytomegalovirus serostatus. In addition to the first cohort of roughly 670 subjects, a separate validation cohort of 120 different subjects was used. The study combined high-throughput TCR immunosequencing, statistical association of individual TCRs with disease status, and machine learning to predict cytomegalovirus infection status. To study patterns of TCR occurrence, a later analysis re-analyzed previously published TCR beta repertoires from around 700 donors and added high-resolution HLA genotyping. Rather than drawing on any new phenotypic data, the later analysis identified candidate immune exposures from TCR beta sequences and the way those sequences occurred across donors. An earlier analysis of approximately 580 of the donors used high-throughput TCR beta sequencing to judge whether each TCR beta V gene segment behaved as functional or pseudogenic. Donor age, sex, ethnicity and CMV serostatus were collected together with the repertoire data. Genome-wide SNP genotypes for about 60% of the roughly 700 donors were used in a later genetic analysis, which treated that subset as a discovery cohort. Every repertoire in the discovery cohort had been generated on one and the same sequencing platform. Class I and class II HLA loci were covered by the typing at four-digit resolution. The number of typed donors differed by locus: roughly 620-630 for A, B, C, DRB1 and DQB1; 522 for DQA1; some 610 for DPA1; and 400 to 480 for DPB1. Four or five DR-DQ haplotypes were handled as single units for association and clustering because linkage in the cohort was strong. Across about 380 genotyped donors of the cohort, an average of about 200,000 unique TCR beta nucleotide sequences per donor were sequenced, and about a sixth of those sequences were non-productive. Study-wide findings and limitations: In a later analysis, TCR association rates were found to vary across HLA loci, with the most associated TCRs seen for DRB1 alleles and the fewest for HLA-C alleles. Roughly uniform sequencing depth across donors was assumed in presence/absence analyses, although this assumption may not hold. At a false discovery rate of 0.05, a later analysis linked 16,951 TCR beta sequences to specific HLA alleles. A total of fewer than 200 TCR beta chains were listed by the study as associated with cytomegalovirus. According to a later genetic analysis, donors in an Asian-associated ancestry cluster had fewer N-insertions in productive TCRs than the approximately 630-donor mean. The authors suggested that the approach could potentially be extended to other disease states and immunological phenotypes. A cluster of highly shared sequence variants was judged likely to represent a technical artifact of the sequencing pipeline. In a later analysis, several top co-occurrence clusters were reported to appear linked to parvovirus B19, influenza, CMV and Epstein-Barr virus. In a later analysis, most CMV-associated TCR beta chains were found to appear HLA-restricted, with HLA associations seemingly driven largely by CMV exposure. Linkage disequilibrium might explain the correlated functional status among segregating V segments, but an unknown experimental factor could not be excluded. When HLA alleles, especially DR and DQ, strongly co-occurred, TCR associations were difficult to assign to individual alleles. A few of the identified cytomegalovirus-associated TCR beta chains were confirmed in vitro to be specific for cytomegalovirus antigens. Because counts were too low, seventeen rarely observed V segments, including chromosome 9 orphons, were excluded from the earlier analysis of about 500 of the donors. The 87-base-pair reads could not distinguish some IMGT-functional V segments, including TRBV6-2 and TRBV6-3, so those segments were excluded. A further reported finding was that TCR beta sequences accurately predicted the HLA-A and HLA-B alleles for most subjects in the first cohort. Only TCR beta chains were sequenced in this cohort, and the absence of alpha or paired-chain data limited detectable features. A later genetic analysis associated a missense DCLRE1C variant with V-gene and J-gene trimming of TCR beta chains, and an independent cohort replicated the association. While some public TCRs were present in many individuals, most TCR sequences turned up only very rarely across donors. HLA typing was unavailable for some donors at each locus, so association tests used only the typed subset. A later analysis found that HLA-associated TCR beta chains were more clonally expanded and had lower generation probabilities than equally common non-associated chains. CMV serostatus was the only immune exposure information available for the cohort. The classifier was reported to diagnose cytomegalovirus status with high specificity and sensitivity in both the original cohort and the validation cohort. In an earlier analysis of 450 to 750 of the donors, most TCR beta V segments appeared in productive rearrangements about 87% or about 30% of the time, broadly matching IMGT annotations.

Trimming removed 4 bases from V and 4 bases from J, leaving 22 bases between the germline ends. The CDR3, from cysteine to phenylalanine, totals 17 residues. CDR3 DNA only is kept here, 51 bases in frame from base 1. Taken from the germline V gene, the CDR1 and CDR2 loops are MRHNA and SNTAGT. The cohort consisted of 670 or so healthy bone marrow donors. Cohort members were all nominally healthy when sampled, although unrecorded immune exposures were likely present. The donor was CMV seronegative and was included in the group of approximately 350 seronegative cohort members. Every donor gave a peripheral blood sample, and the peripheral blood mononuclear cells from that sample were used for TCR beta sequencing. Genomic DNA was extracted from the blood cell samples with the Qiagen DNeasy Blood Extraction Kit. Preparation of the library involved the immunoSEQ multiplex PCR assay. A mixture of 60 forward primers for TCR Vbeta segments and 13 reverse primers for TCR Jbeta segments was used in the multiplex PCR. The CDR3 region of rearranged TCR beta genes was amplified from genomic DNA by a multiplex PCR assay. The Illumina HiSeq System was used to sequence the amplified TCR beta libraries as 87-base-pair reads. Per the authors' processing: In a later analysis, some 80 million unique TCR beta chains were counted across the approximately 620 repertoires, and roughly 10 million of these chains were shared by at least two donors. Raw reads were error-corrected and collapsed into unique sequences by a nearest-neighbor algorithm in which closely related sequences were merged to remove PCR and sequencing errors. To assign V, D and J gene segments, CDR3 sequences were aligned to IMGT reference sequences. For a sequence to be retained, at least a six-nucleotide match to both a V gene segment and a J gene segment was required. A rearrangement was called productive if the CDR3 had no stop codons and remained in frame with V and J, and every other rearrangement was called non-productive. CDR3 was defined by IMGT convention, running from the second conserved V-encoded cysteine to the conserved J-encoded phenylalanine. The earlier analysis of some 550 of the donors excluded any sequence lacking an unambiguous match to a single V gene segment. In an earlier analysis of roughly 600 of the donors, a V segment was called functional when productive rearrangements were above 56.7%, and segregating when the standard deviation between donors exceeded 5%. A statistical classification framework was developed to diagnose cytomegalovirus status using the catalog of TCR beta chain sequences. In a later analysis, V and J genes were assigned by comparing TCR nucleotide sequences against IMGT/GENE-DB human TR gene sequences. The TCRdist pipeline was used in a later analysis to assign CDR3 sequences and most-parsimonious VDJ recombination scenarios. In a later analysis, each TCR beta chain was defined by its CDR3 amino acid sequence together with its V-gene family, and reads without a unique V-gene family were excluded. A later analysis removed 550 to 650 highly shared, low-generation-probability nucleotide sequences to deal with suspected cross-contamination and a sequencing artifact. A later analysis calculated a clonal expansion index for each public chain from normalized within-repertoire ranks of inferred template counts. In a later analysis, generation probabilities were computed with a VDJ recombination model fitted to out-of-frame rearrangements, and the resulting probabilities were checked against IGoR. A later analysis scored TCR-TCR, TCR-HLA and TCR-CMV co-occurrence with hypergeometric tests, applying a repertoire-size bias correction to TCR pairs. False discovery rates were estimated in a later analysis by permuting HLA or CMV assignments 20 times. In a later analysis, co-occurring TCRs were grouped using DBSCAN, with TCRdist sequence similarity added in when clustering inside HLA-allele-positive subsets. Repertoires with fewer than 30,000 or more than 120,000 public chains were left out of co-occurrence clustering, as were five repertoires with anomalous nucleotide sharing. TCRdb provides this immuneACCESS table in a form limited to in-frame rearrangements. Some clones are lacking; in checked studies, under half of them reflect an unresolved V gene, and why the rest are absent is not known. V and J calls and clone size are as listed in that table; D and trimming were resolved from the DNA. Across this sample there are tens of thousands of clones, with roughly 70% seen only once. The ten top clones hold roughly 5.3% of the sample.

The TCR comes from a man in his fifties or sixties in good health and CMV-seronegative. The V and J genes are TRBV6-4 and TRBJ1-2; a weak D assignment points to TRBD1 (6 bases agree). The sequencing sample was made of PBMCs. The sequenced DNA is TGTGCCAGCAGTGCGGAGCAGGGTGGGGGCGAAGGCTATGGCTACACCTTC. Its amino acids are CASSAEQGGGEGYGYTF.